A single sample is the source of the 2 T cell receptor beta chains below, sequenced in a study of cytomegalovirus exposure and HLA in healthy donors. Using immunoSEQ multiplex PCR, the repertoire was profiled, and TCRdb retains in-frame clones only, with some absent. The sample consists of some 130,000 clones, roughly four fifths of them appearing once. The sample consisted of PBMCs. These receptors were obtained from a man aged 30 to 45 in good health and CMV-seropositive.

This clone was counted between two and nine times. V is TRBV5-4 and J is TRBJ1-5; D possibly corresponds to TRBD1 (5 bases). In germline, CDR1 is SGHNT, CDR2 YYREEE (reference sequence). The length of the CDR3 is 15 residues. Trimming cost V 0 bases and J 7 bases, with 14 bases left between them. CDR3 nucleotide sequence: TGTGCCAGCAGCTTGGGGAGGGGAGAGGGGCAGCCCCAGCATTTT. The encoded protein is CASSLGRGEGQPQHF.

The gene calls are TRBV5-1 and TRBJ2-5, with 7 bases aligning to TRBD1. Germline lookup yields CDR1 SGHRS and CDR2 YFSETQ. The CDR3 is 14 amino acids. V trimming: 4 bases; J trimming: 2 bases; junction bases outside the gene matches: 5. The CDR3 nucleotides read TGCGCCAGCAGCCCCGGGACAGCTCAAGAGACCCAGTACTTC. Protein product: CASSPGTAQETQYF.